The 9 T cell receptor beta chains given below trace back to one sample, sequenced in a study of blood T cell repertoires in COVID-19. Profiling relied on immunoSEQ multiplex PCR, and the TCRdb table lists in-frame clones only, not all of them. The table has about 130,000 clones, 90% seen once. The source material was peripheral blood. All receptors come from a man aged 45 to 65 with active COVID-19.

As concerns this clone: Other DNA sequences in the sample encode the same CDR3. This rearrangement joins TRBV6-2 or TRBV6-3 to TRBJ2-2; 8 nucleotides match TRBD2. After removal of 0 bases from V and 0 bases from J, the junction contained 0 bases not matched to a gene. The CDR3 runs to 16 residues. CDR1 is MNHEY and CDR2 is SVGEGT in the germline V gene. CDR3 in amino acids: CASSYSGGANTGELFF. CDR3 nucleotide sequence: TGTGCCAGCAGTTACTCCGGGGGGGCGAACACCGGGGAGCTGTTTTTT.

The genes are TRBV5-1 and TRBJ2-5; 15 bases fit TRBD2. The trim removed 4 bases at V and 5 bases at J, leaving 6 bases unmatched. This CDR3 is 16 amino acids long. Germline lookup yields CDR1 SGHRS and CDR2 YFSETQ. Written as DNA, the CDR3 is TGCGCCAGCAGCCCGGGGACTAGCGGGGGGCTGGAGACCCAGTACTTC. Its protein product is CASSPGTSGGLETQYF.

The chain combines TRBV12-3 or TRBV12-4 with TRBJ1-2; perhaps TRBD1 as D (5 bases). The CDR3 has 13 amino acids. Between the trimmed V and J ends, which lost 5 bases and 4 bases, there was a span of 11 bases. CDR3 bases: TGTGCCAGCAGTCCAGGGTTTCCCTATGGCTACACCTTC. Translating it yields CASSPGFPYGYTF.

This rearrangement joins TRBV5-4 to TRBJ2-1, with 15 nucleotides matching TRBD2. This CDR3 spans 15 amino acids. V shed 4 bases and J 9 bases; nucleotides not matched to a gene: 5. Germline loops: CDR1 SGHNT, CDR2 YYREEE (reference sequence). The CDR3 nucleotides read TGTGCCAGCAGCCCAGGACTAGCGGGAGGGCTTGAGCAGTTCTTC. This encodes CASSPGLAGGLEQFF.

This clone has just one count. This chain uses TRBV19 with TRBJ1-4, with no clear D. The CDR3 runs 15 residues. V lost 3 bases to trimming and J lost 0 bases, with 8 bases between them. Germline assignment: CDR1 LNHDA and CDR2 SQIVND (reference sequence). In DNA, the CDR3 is TGTGCCAGTAGTATTGGGCAGTCAACTAATGAAAAACTGTTTTTT. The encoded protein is CASSIGQSTNEKLFF. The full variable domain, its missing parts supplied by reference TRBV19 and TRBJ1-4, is DGGITQSPKYLFRKEGQNVTLSCEQNLNHDAMYWYRQDPGQGLRLIYYSQIVNDFQKGDIAEGYSVSREKKESFPLTVTSAQKNPTAFYLCASSIGQSTNEKLFFGSGTQLSVL.

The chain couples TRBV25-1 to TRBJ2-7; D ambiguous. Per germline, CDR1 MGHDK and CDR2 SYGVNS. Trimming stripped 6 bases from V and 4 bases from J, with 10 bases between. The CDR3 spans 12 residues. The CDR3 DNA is TGTGCCAGCAGCCTGACTGGGTACGAGCAGTACTTC. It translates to CASSLTGYEQYF.

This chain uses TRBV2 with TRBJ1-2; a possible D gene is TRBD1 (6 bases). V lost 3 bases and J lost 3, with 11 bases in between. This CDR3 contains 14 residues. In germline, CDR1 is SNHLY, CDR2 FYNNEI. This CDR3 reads CASSEAGDDYGYTF. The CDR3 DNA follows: TGTGCCAGCAGTGAGGCAGGGGACGACTATGGCTACACCTTC.

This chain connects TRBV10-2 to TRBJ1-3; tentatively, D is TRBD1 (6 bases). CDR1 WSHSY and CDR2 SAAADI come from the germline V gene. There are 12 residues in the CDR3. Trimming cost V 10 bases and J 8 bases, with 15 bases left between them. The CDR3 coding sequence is TGCGCCACCCAGGGGATAGGTGACACCATATATTTT. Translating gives CATQGIGDTIYF.

Written as DNA, the CDR3 is TGTGCCAGCAGTGATACGGGGTTTGGGGAAAAACTGTTTTTT. Protein: CASSDTGFGEKLFF. The chain links TRBV2 to TRBJ1-4; D gene uncertain. V was shortened by 3 bases and J by 8 bases, with 13 bases between the two germline ends. CDR1 SNHLY and CDR2 FYNNEI come from the germline V gene. This CDR3 contains 14 residues.